Shown below are 29 T cell receptor beta chains from a single sample sequenced in a study of blood T cell repertoires in COVID-19. Libraries were prepared by immunoSEQ multiplex PCR; TCRdb keeps only in-frame clonotypes and omits some of them. The data show about 260,000 clones, over 70% seen once. Sequencing used peripheral blood. Every receptor here comes from a woman aged 40 to 50 who had recovered from COVID-19.

The V and J genes are TRBV20-1 and TRBJ1-1; a weak D match, TRBD1 (6 bases). The CDR3 has 11 residues. Trimming removed 8 bases from V and 6 bases from J, with 13 bases in between. CDR1 is DFQATT, CDR2 SNEGSKA, per germline (reference sequence). In nucleotides, the CDR3 is TGCAGTTCCTTTGGGGGCTCTGAAGCTTTCTTT. Translated: CSSFGGSEAFF.

The chain is built from TRBV5-4 and TRBJ2-3, with 12 bases identical to TRBD2. V was clipped by 3 bases and J by 4 bases; unmatched bases: 3. CDR3 length: 15 residues. Germline assignment: CDR1 SGHNT and CDR2 YYREEE (reference sequence). The CDR3 coding sequence is TGTGCCAGCAGCTCGACTAGCGGGAGTTCAGATACGCAGTATTTT. Protein product: CASSSTSGSSDTQYF.

This sequence joins TRBV30 and TRBJ1-6; weak D call: TRBD1 (6 bases). Germline CDR1 GTSNPN, CDR2 SVGIG (reference sequence). V lost 5 bases, J lost 4 bases, and 6 bases lay in between. The CDR3 loop spans 12 amino acids. The CDR3 DNA reads TGTGCCTGGGGACAGTATAATTCACCCCTCCACTTT. This codes for CAWGQYNSPLHF.

The V gene is TRBV6-5, the J gene TRBJ2-1; 9 bases align to TRBD2. The germline V gene has CDR1 MNHEY and CDR2 SVGAGI. CDR3 length: 14 amino acids. The ends lost 8 bases at V and 6 bases at J; junction bases unmatched: 8. The CDR3 region has the DNA TGTGCCAGCGAGGAGCGGGGGGCCGTCAATGAGCAGTTCTTC. It is translated as CASEERGAVNEQFF.

This clone came up a few times. This CDR3 is CASSTTGGYGYTF. Here the CDR3 DNA reads TGTGCCAGCAGTACGACAGGGGGCTATGGCTACACCTTC. The chain uses TRBV2 and TRBJ1-2, with 9 bases identical to TRBD1. The CDR3 extends over 13 amino acids. Germline-derived CDR1 and CDR2 are SNHLY and FYNNEI. Trimming at V came to 5 bases and at J to 4 bases, leaving 2 bases not matched to a gene.

The chain joins TRBV29-1 to TRBJ2-1, with 9 bases that match TRBD2. Germline trimming cut 7 bases from V and 9 bases from J; bases unmatched to any gene: 13. CDR1 and CDR2 (germline): SQVTM, ANQGSEA. This CDR3 spans 14 amino acids. As DNA, the CDR3 is TGCAGCGGTATGATAGGGACTAGCCGCGGTGAGCAGTTCTTC. This sequence encodes CSGMIGTSRGEQFF.

The chain joins TRBV7-7 to TRBJ1-5; 7 nucleotides line up with TRBD1. V lost 5 bases to trimming and J lost 0 bases; unmatched junction nucleotides: 16. CDR1 is SSHAT, CDR2 FNYEAQ, per germline (reference sequence). The CDR3 loop spans 19 amino acids. The CDR3: CASSNKEYRGVYSNQPQHF. CDR3 DNA: TGTGCCAGCAGCAACAAAGAGTACAGGGGTGTTTATAGCAATCAGCCCCAGCATTTT. Based on the CDR3 plus reference TRBV7-7 and TRBJ1-5, the full variable domain is GAGVSQSPRYKVTKRGQDVTLRCDPISSHATLYWYQQALGQGPEFLTYFNYEAQPDKSGLPSDRFSAERPEGSISTLTIQRTEQRDSAMYRCASSNKEYRGVYSNQPQHFGDGTRLSIL.

This chain links TRBV9 with TRBJ2-5; 7 nucleotides line up with TRBD1. The length of the CDR3 is 16 residues. The ends lost 3 bases at V and 3 bases at J; junction bases unmatched: 11. Germline V CDR1 and CDR2: SGDLS, YYNGEE. CDR3 protein: CASSARGPAPEETQYF. The CDR3 DNA sequence: TGTGCCAGCAGCGCGAGGGGGCCCGCTCCCGAAGAGACCCAGTACTTC.

The rearrangement joins TRBV4-3 to TRBJ2-1, with a possible D match to TRBD1 (6 bases). CDR1 and CDR2 (germline): LGHNA, YSLEER. V was shortened by 0 bases and J by 4 bases, with 7 bases between the two germline ends. The CDR3 is made up of 14 amino acids. CDR3 amino acids: CASSQETGYNEQFF. In DNA, the CDR3 is TGCGCCAGCAGCCAAGAGACAGGATACAATGAGCAGTTCTTC.

The rearrangement joins TRBV5-4 to TRBJ1-2, with a possible D match to TRBD1 (6 bases). CDR3 length equals 15 residues. V was trimmed by 4 bases and J by 2 bases, leaving 15 bases between them. Germline loops: CDR1 SGHNT, CDR2 YYREEE (reference sequence). CDR3 nucleotides: TGTGCCAGCAGCGCGGGGGGGCACCGCAACTATGGCTACACCTTC. The encoded protein is CASSAGGHRNYGYTF.

The chain links TRBV18 to TRBJ1-4; possible D gene TRBD1, 5 bases. CDR1 and CDR2 (germline): KGHSH, LQKENI. The V gene lost 5 bases and the J gene lost 1 base, with 5 bases spanning the gap. There are 13 residues in the CDR3. This CDR3 is CASSRGTNEKLFF. The CDR3 coding sequence is TGTGCCAGCTCAAGGGGAACTAATGAAAAACTGTTTTTT.

This chain connects TRBV27 to TRBJ1-1, with unresolved D. Germline CDR1 MNHEY, CDR2 SMNVEV (reference sequence). The length of the CDR3 is 16 residues. The V end lost 0 bases, the J end lost 7 bases, and 18 bases lay between the germline ends. The CDR3 region is CASSLSRVPGIIEAFF. For the CDR3, the DNA is TGTGCCAGCAGTTTATCGCGGGTACCGGGGATCATTGAAGCTTTCTTT.

The chain employs TRBV18 and TRBJ1-1, with 7 bases that match TRBD1. The CDR3 loop spans 15 amino acids. In germline, CDR1 is KGHSH, CDR2 LQKENI. Trimming took 5 bases from V and 0 from J; bases not matched to a gene: 6. CDR3 coding DNA: TGTGCCAGCTCATTGGGACAGACCATGAACACTGAAGCTTTCTTT. Protein: CASSLGQTMNTEAFF.

The chain couples TRBV4-2 to TRBJ2-1, with 11 bases fitting TRBD2. This CDR3 spans 17 amino acids. Germline loops: CDR1 LGHNA, CDR2 YNFKEQ. V gave up 1 base and J gave up 4 bases; unmatched junction bases: 6. The CDR3 nucleotides are TGTGCCAGCAGCCAAGGGCTAGCGGGGGGCCTATACAATGAGCAGTTCTTC. It encodes CASSQGLAGGLYNEQFF.

The chain links TRBV7-8 to TRBJ2-5, with 8 bases matching TRBD1. This CDR3 has 17 residues. Looked up from germline, CDR1 is SGHVS and CDR2 is FQNEAQ. V lost 0 bases to trimming and J lost 7 bases; unmatched junction nucleotides: 13. In DNA, the CDR3 is TGTGCCAGCAGCTTAGCCGGGACAGGCGCCCCTGGTGGGACCCAGTACTTC. It translates to CASSLAGTGAPGGTQYF.

This clone was recorded once. V gene TRBV5-1 combines with J gene TRBJ1-1; perhaps TRBD1 as D (5 bases). Germline CDR1 is SGHRS and CDR2 is YFSETQ. Trimming removed 2 bases from V and 5 bases from J, with 10 bases in between. The CDR3 contains 13 residues. The CDR3 coding sequence is TGCGCCAGCAGCTTAATGGGGGGGACTGAAGCTTTCTTT. As protein: CASSLMGGTEAFF.

This chain connects TRBV30 to TRBJ1-6; D perhaps matches TRBD1 (6 bases). From germline, CDR1 is GTSNPN and CDR2 SVGIG (reference sequence). The CDR3 covers 15 residues. V was cut by 2 bases and J by 9 bases, with 17 bases left in between. CDR3 nucleotides: TGTGCCTGGAGTCCTCCCACAGGGTTTGGTTCACCCCTCCACTTT. Translation: CAWSPPTGFGSPLHF.

The gene calls are TRBV2 and TRBJ2-3; tentative D call: TRBD2 (5 bases). V lost 7 bases and J 6 bases, leaving 20 bases between the germline ends. Germline values: CDR1 SNHLY, CDR2 FYNNEI. CDR3 size: 15 residues. The CDR3 protein is CASTVEARVWDTQYF. The DNA of the CDR3 is TGTGCCAGCACCGTTGAGGCGAGGGTATGGGATACGCAGTATTTT.

This clone has a handful of counts. The CDR3 DNA reads TGTGCCAGCAGCGTCGGGACAGGGGATTTTGAGCCCCAGCATTTT. Its translation: CASSVGTGDFEPQHF. This chain links TRBV9 with TRBJ1-5; 10 positions match TRBD1. Germline V CDR1 and CDR2: SGDLS, YYNGEE. The CDR3 runs to 15 residues. Germline trimming cut 2 bases from V and 8 bases from J; bases unmatched to any gene: 7.

The chain links TRBV7-9 to TRBJ1-1; no clear D gene. The CDR3 sequence is 15 residues long. The germline CDR1 and CDR2 sequences are SEHNR and FQNEAQ (reference sequence). Trimming took off 2 bases at V and 2 bases at J, with 12 bases between the two ends. CDR3 amino acids: CASSLTGGLNTEAFF. The CDR3 DNA is TGTGCCAGCAGCTTAACGGGCGGACTTAACACTGAAGCTTTCTTT.

The chain couples TRBV18 to TRBJ1-2; D ambiguous. The CDR3 is 15 residues long. CDR1 is KGHSH, CDR2 LQKENI, per germline. Trimming removed 3 bases at V and 5 bases at J, with 16 bases between. As DNA, the CDR3 is TGTGCCAGCTCACCTGAGGCCAGTAGAAGGTATGGCTACACCTTC. It encodes CASSPEASRRYGYTF.

The CDR3 DNA sequence: TGTGCCAGCAGCTCAAATAGACAGGGGGCCCTGATAGAAGCTTTCTTT. Its translation: CASSSNRQGALIEAFF. J is TRBJ1-1 and V is TRBV11-1, with 10 bases fitting TRBD1. The CDR3 loop spans 16 amino acids. Per germline, CDR1 SGHAT and CDR2 FQDESV (reference sequence). Trimming cost V 4 bases and J 8 bases; bases outside gene matches: 13.

The chain is built from TRBV6-6 and TRBJ1-1, with TRBD1 matching 11 bases. CDR3 length: 15 amino acids. V dropped 5 bases and J dropped 3; count of bases not matched to a gene: 5. Germline V gene sequence: CDR1 MNHNY, CDR2 SVGAGI (reference sequence). CDR3 DNA: TGTGCCAGCAGTACCGGGACAGGGGGACACACTGAAGCTTTCTTT. It yields the protein CASSTGTGGHTEAFF.

V gene TRBV18 combines with J gene TRBJ1-5, with TRBD1 as a possible D gene (5 bases). From germline, CDR1 is KGHSH and CDR2 LQKENI. V was shortened by 6 bases and J by 3 bases, with 12 bases between the two germline ends. This CDR3 region has 14 residues. The CDR3 DNA reads TGTGCCAGCTCGGAGGGGACGGTCAATCAGCCCCAGCATTTT. It encodes CASSEGTVNQPQHF. The entire variable domain, with the rest obtained from reference TRBV18 and TRBJ1-5, is as follows: NAGVMQNPRHLVRRRGQEARLRCSPMKGHSHVYWYRQLPEEGLKFMVYLQKENIIDESGMPKERFSAEFPKEGPSILRIQQVVRGDSAAYFCASSEGTVNQPQHFGDGTRLSIL.

The rearrangement joins TRBV7-8 to TRBJ1-6; TRBD1 agrees at 7 bases. The germline V gene has CDR1 SGHVS and CDR2 FQNEAQ. CDR3 length: 19 amino acids. The junction had 13 bases not matched to a gene; V was cut back by 5 bases and J by 0 bases. For the CDR3, the DNA is TGTGCCAGCAGCGGGGATCAGGGGGGCCGGAGCTCCTATAATTCACCCCTCCACTTT. Its protein is CASSGDQGGRSSYNSPLHF.

This clone occurred once. The V call is TRBV6-5, the J call TRBJ1-3; D is perhaps TRBD1 (6 bases). The V gene lost 7 bases and the J gene lost 3 bases, with 16 bases spanning the gap. Per germline, CDR1 MNHEY and CDR2 SVGAGI. The CDR3 extends over 15 amino acids. CDR3 sequence: CASTPDRANGNTIYF. The CDR3 DNA is TGTGCCAGCACCCCGGACAGAGCTAATGGAAACACCATATATTTT.

The gene calls are TRBV6-1 and TRBJ1-3; perhaps TRBD1 as D (5 bases). This CDR3 contains 18 residues. In germline, CDR1 is MNHNS, CDR2 SASEGT. The V end lost 1 base, the J end lost 0 bases, and 16 bases lay between the germline ends. The CDR3 coding sequence is TGTGCCAGCAGTGAAGTCTGGGAGGGGTTCTTCTCTGGAAACACCATATATTTT. Its protein product is CASSEVWEGFFSGNTIYF.

V and J are TRBV7-9 and TRBJ1-2; possibly TRBD1 for D (6 bases). Looked up from germline, CDR1 is SEHNR and CDR2 is FQNEAQ (reference sequence). The CDR3 is 13 amino acids. Trimming pared 5 bases from V and 2 bases from J, leaving 9 bases between. CDR3 amino acids: CASSRTGNYGYTF. In DNA form, the CDR3 reads TGTGCCAGCAGCCGAACAGGGAACTATGGCTACACCTTC.

CDR3 nucleotide sequence: TGTGCCAGCCCGCTCCAGGGGACTAGCTCCTACAATGAGCAGTTCTTC. This sequence encodes CASPLQGTSSYNEQFF. The rearrangement uses TRBV27 and TRBJ2-1, with TRBD2 identical over 8 bases. The CDR3 spans 16 residues. V was pared by 8 bases and J by 0 bases, with 9 bases of the junction left unmatched. The germline V gene encodes CDR1 MNHEY and CDR2 SMNVEV (reference sequence).